The T cell receptor beta chain under discussion was sequenced for a study of blood T cell repertoires in COVID-19 (dated by TCRdb to about 2020). Some background on the complete study: The collaborator samples originated in the United States, Italy and Spain and spanned the acute and convalescent phases of COVID-19. Subjects who had been exposed to COVID-19, were actively infected with it, or had recovered from it provided the deeply sampled blood TCRbeta repertoires that made up the dataset. The material from the prospective study consisted of cDNA or gDNA derived from T cells, B-cell-depleted T cells, or PBMCs. The repertoires were released in a freely available public database intended as a resource for research on the immune response to SARS-CoV-2. Nearly every sample came with metadata listing a de-identified subject ID, COVID-19 status, age in years and sex. HLA class I and class II types, where available, came from metadata supplied by the sample provider rather than from assay-based typing. The samples were drawn from the first 160 participants of the ongoing ImmuneRACE study and from 1,200 or so subjects provided by 6 global collaborators. What the research found in general, with its limitations: The amount of clinical and demographic metadata varied by source and participant and was provided uncurated.

TCRbeta CDR3 regions were amplified from genomic DNA by means of the immunoSEQ Assay, a bias-controlled multiplex PCR. In the original analysis: Nucleated cell counts per sample were estimated from amplification of reference gene primers within the assay. To quantify the absolute abundance of each unique TCRbeta CDR3 rearrangement, sequence reads were collapsed and filtered. Productive Simpson clonality was computed per sample as the square root of Simpson's diversity index over productive rearrangements. TCRdb re-hosts the immuneACCESS table, in-frame sequences only. Its copies lack some clones; in the studies checked, an unresolved V gene accounts for under half of them, and the cause for the rest is not known. Clone size and V and J calls were adopted from that table, with D and trimming inferred from the DNA. This sample is represented by about 170,000 clones; roughly 90% of them were singletons. Roughly 7% of the sample is held by the ten biggest clonotypes.

From the germline V gene, CDR1 is SGHAT and CDR2 is FQNNGV. Spanning cysteine to phenylalanine, the CDR3 consists of 17 amino acids. Of the read, only the CDR3 DNA is kept; its 51 bases are in frame from base 1. The germline V and J ends show losses of 4 bases and 2 bases respectively, and no gene match explains 10 bases of the junction. In the prospective study, participants were roughly 18 to 90 years old, resided in around 25 geographic areas of the United States, and were enrolled through a virtual design. In the prospective study, cohorts were assigned on the basis of participant-reported clinical history obtained from a screening survey and a study questionnaire. Recovered participants in ImmuneRACE Cohort 3 were defined as having two consecutive negative NP/OP PCR tests, clearance from a healthcare professional, or resolution of symptoms. Each participant in the prospective study had whole blood, serum and a nasopharyngeal or oropharyngeal swab collected by mobile phlebotomists. Prospective study participants could optionally give additional blood draws and questionnaires over a roughly 2-month period. Blood samples from the prospective study were shipped frozen or at room temperature prior to DNA extraction.

As regards this clone: This clone's antigen is unknown. No base-level quality is on record; no much larger clone is a single base apart.

Sample: PBMCs or T cells enriched from blood (not recorded which). The receptor's source is a woman in her fifties or sixties who had recovered from COVID-19. The chain employs TRBV11-2 and TRBJ2-7, with TRBD2 identical over 11 junction bases. DNA sequence: TGTGCCAGCAGCTCCGAACTTCTGACTAGCGGGGCCTACGAGCAGTACTTC. This is translated as CASSSELLTSGAYEQYF. With all but the CDR3 taken from the reference TRBV11-2 and TRBJ2-7 genes, the full variable domain is: EAGVAQSPRYKIIEKRQSVAFWCNPISGHATLYWYQQILGQGPKLLIQFQNNGVVDDSQLPKDRFSAERLKGVDSTLKIQPAKLEDSAVYLCASSSELLTSGAYEQYFGPGTRLTVT.